These 21 T cell receptor beta chains came from one sample sequenced in a study of early T cells in non-severe SARS-CoV-2 infection. MiXCR, run by TCRdb on the 5' RACE reads, gives a single entry per CDR3 protein. The sample gives 50,000 or so distinct CDR3 sequences, roughly 12% of which show up once; approximately 9.8% is in the top ten. Material for sequencing was whole blood. These TCRs come from an adult who was a healthcare worker with PCR-confirmed SARS-CoV-2 infection or an uninfected control (not recorded which).

The chain employs TRBV5-5 and TRBJ2-1, with TRBD2 matching 7 bases. Germline CDR1 and CDR2: SGHKS and YYEKEE (reference sequence). The length of the CDR3 is 14 residues. Trimming cost V 4 bases and J 7 bases; bases outside gene matches: 8. Here the CDR3 reads CASSSGLAENEQFF. The CDR3, as DNA: TGTGCCAGCAGCAGCGGGCTAGCGGAGAATGAGCAGTTCTTC.

The chain recombines TRBV7-9 with TRBJ1-1; D call uncertain. The CDR3 covers 14 residues. Between the trimmed V and J ends, which lost 1 base and 5 bases, there was a span of 11 bases. Looked up from germline, CDR1 is SEHNR and CDR2 is FQNEAQ (reference sequence). CDR3: CASSLEGRATEAFF. DNA for the CDR3: TGTGCCAGCAGCTTAGAAGGGAGGGCGACTGAAGCTTTCTTT.

The chain is built from TRBV29-1 and TRBJ2-7; TRBD1 matches at 7 bases. In germline, CDR1 is SQVTM, CDR2 ANQGSEA. The CDR3 totals 15 residues. The V segment lost 2 bases and the J segment 2 bases; nucleotides outside the gene matches: 9. The CDR3 nucleotides are TGCAGCGTTGAAACCTGGACCGACAGGGCCTACGAGCAGTACTTC. As protein: CSVETWTDRAYEQYF.

This chain connects TRBV20-1 to TRBJ2-5; TRBD1 might be the D (6 bases). Trimming removed 4 bases at V and 5 bases at J, with 11 bases between. The CDR3 spans 12 residues. Germline CDR1 is DFQATT and CDR2 is SNEGSKA (reference sequence). CDR3 residues: CSANRGHETQYF. Written as DNA, the CDR3 is TGCAGTGCTAATCGGGGACACGAGACCCAGTACTTC.

The chain has TRBV29-1 and TRBJ2-7; D is uncertain. V shed 1 base and J shed 2 bases, with 6 bases lying between them. The CDR3 length is 12 residues. Per germline, CDR1 SQVTM and CDR2 ANQGSEA. This chain's CDR3 is CSVEGPTYEQYF. In DNA form, the CDR3 reads TGCAGCGTTGAAGGCCCAACCTACGAGCAGTACTTC.

This clonotype was detected many times. The rearrangement uses TRBV6-1 and TRBJ2-7; perhaps TRBD2 as D (7 bases). There are 15 residues in the CDR3. V lost 8 bases, J lost 2 bases, and 19 bases lay in between. Looked up from germline, CDR1 is MNHNS and CDR2 is SASEGT. The CDR3 spells CASGRARGGAYEQYF. The CDR3 nucleotides are TGTGCCAGCGGGCGGGCGCGAGGGGGGGCCTACGAGCAGTACTTC.

The chain employs TRBV5-4 and TRBJ2-5; 12 positions agree with TRBD2. Germline CDR1 is SGHNT and CDR2 is YYREEE (reference sequence). V dropped 4 bases and J dropped 5; count of bases not matched to a gene: 6. This CDR3 comprises 15 residues. The CDR3 nucleotides read TGTGCCAGCAGCGGTGGACTAGCGGGAATCGAGACCCAGTACTTC. Its protein is CASSGGLAGIETQYF. The entire variable domain, with the rest obtained from reference TRBV5-4 and TRBJ2-5, is as follows: ETGVTQSPTHLIKTRGQQVTLRCSSQSGHNTVSWYQQALGQGPQFIFQYYREEENGRGNFPPRFSGLQFPNYSSELNVNALELDDSALYLCASSGGLAGIETQYFGPGTRLLVL.

This clonotype was counted ten times or more. J is TRBJ2-3 and V is TRBV7-2; no reliable D call. Trimming removed 5 bases from V and 0 bases from J, with 21 bases in between. Per the germline V gene, CDR1 is SGHTA and CDR2 is FQGNSA. The CDR3 is 18 residues long. CDR3 residues: CASSPSGRSRSSTDTQYF. The CDR3 bases are TGTGCCAGCAGCCCTTCAGGTCGGAGCCGCTCTAGCACAGATACGCAGTATTTT.

This clonotype has more than one count but fewer than ten. V usage is TRBV7-2 and J usage is TRBJ2-3; 8 nucleotides agree with TRBD2. V shed 9 bases and J 7 bases; nucleotides not matched to a gene: 6. Germline CDR1 reads SGHTA; CDR2 reads FQGNSA. The CDR3 is made up of 12 amino acids. CDR3 in amino acids: CARGGGTNTQYF. The CDR3 DNA is TGTGCCAGAGGCGGGGGGACGAATACGCAGTATTTT.

At least ten counts were recorded for this clonotype. This sequence joins TRBV18 and TRBJ2-1; a weak D match, TRBD1 (5 bases). CDR3 size: 12 residues. Germline V lookup: CDR1 KGHSH, CDR2 LQKENI. V was clipped by 6 bases and J by 6 bases, with 9 bases between them. CDR3 DNA: TGTGCCAGCTCCCCAGACAGCAATGAGCAGTTCTTC. It specifies CASSPDSNEQFF.

The chain links TRBV20-1 to TRBJ2-4; 14 bases agree with TRBD2. The germline gives CDR1 DFQATT, CDR2 SNEGSKA (reference sequence). The CDR3 length is 17 residues. The junction had 6 bases not matched to a gene; V was cut back by 5 bases and J by 0 bases. CDR3 coding DNA: TGCAGTGCTTTGGGGACTAGCGGGAGAGTAGCCAAAAACATTCAGTACTTC. It translates to CSALGTSGRVAKNIQYF.

The chain links TRBV6-1 to TRBJ2-5; no definite D call. In germline, CDR1 is MNHNS, CDR2 SASEGT. CDR3 size: 15 residues. Trimming removed 2 bases at V and 1 base at J, with 11 bases between. CDR3 DNA: TGTGCCAGCAGTGAACTGCAGCTTATCCAAGAGACCCAGTACTTC. Translating gives CASSELQLIQETQYF.

V and J are TRBV20-1 and TRBJ2-1; D not certain. The V end lost 7 bases, the J end lost 10 bases, and 8 bases lay between the germline ends. CDR3 length equals 9 residues. From germline, CDR1 is DFQATT and CDR2 SNEGSKA (reference sequence). The CDR3 DNA reads TGCAGTGTTGCTGGGGAGCAGTTCTTC. This encodes CSVAGEQFF.

This clonotype was observed a handful of times. The chain combines TRBV20-1 with TRBJ1-6; D is possibly TRBD1 (6 bases). CDR3 length: 15 residues. V dropped 5 bases and J dropped 4 bases, with 15 bases sitting between them. Germline loops: CDR1 DFQATT, CDR2 SNEGSKA (reference sequence). The CDR3 DNA sequence: TGCAGTGCTGGAAGTCACAGGGAGTATAATTCACCCCTCCACTTT. Amino acid sequence: CSAGSHREYNSPLHF.

J is TRBJ1-4 and V is TRBV5-1; tentative D call: TRBD1 (6 bases). The germline V gene encodes CDR1 SGHRS and CDR2 YFSETQ. Trimming cost V 2 bases and J 7 bases, with 12 bases left between them. The CDR3 contains 14 residues. CDR3 amino acids: CASSFQGRGEKLFF. DNA for the CDR3: TGCGCCAGCAGCTTCCAGGGGCGAGGTGAAAAACTGTTTTTT.

This clonotype was picked up many times. The chain joins TRBV10-2 to TRBJ1-1; D remains unclear. The CDR3 extends over 12 amino acids. From germline, CDR1 is WSHSY and CDR2 SAAADI. The ends were cut back, 5 bases at V and 1 base at J, with 5 bases in the middle. CDR3 in amino acids: CASSPKNTEAFF. The DNA for the CDR3 is TGCGCCAGCAGTCCGAAGAACACTGAAGCTTTCTTT.

This clonotype has ten or more counts. The chain recombines TRBV14 with TRBJ2-3; no clear D gene. V was cut by 4 bases and J by 5 bases, with 22 bases left in between. The CDR3 covers 17 residues. The germline V gene has CDR1 SGHDN and CDR2 FVKESK. The CDR3 protein is CASSLHHPGVPGDTQYF. CDR3 nucleotides: TGTGCCAGCAGCCTCCACCACCCGGGCGTCCCGGGAGATACGCAGTATTTT.

The chain uses TRBV28 and TRBJ1-6, with 10 positions matching TRBD1. The CDR3 totals 13 residues. Germline values: CDR1 MDHEN, CDR2 SYDVKM. With 1 base clipped from V and 14 bases from J, the junction kept 2 bases outside the gene matches. The CDR3 bases are TGTGCCAGCAGTTTATCGGACAGGGGGACCCTCCACTTT. Protein product: CASSLSDRGTLHF. The full variable domain, its missing parts supplied by reference TRBV28 and TRBJ1-6, is DVKVTQSSRYLVKRTGEKVFLECVQDMDHENMFWYRQDPGLGLRLIYFSYDVKMKEKGDIPEGYSVSREKKERFSLILESASTNQTSMYLCASSLSDRGTLHFGNGTRLTVT.

The table lists this clonotype with many counts. This rearrangement joins TRBV20-1 to TRBJ2-2; D unclear. V was trimmed by 0 bases and J by 0 bases, leaving 11 bases between them. This CDR3 spans 16 amino acids. From germline, CDR1 is DFQATT and CDR2 SNEGSKA (reference sequence). The CDR3 spells CSARDLGDSNTGELFF. As DNA, the CDR3 is TGCAGTGCTAGAGATTTAGGAGATTCGAACACCGGGGAGCTGTTTTTT.

In its sample, this clonotype was seen many times. J is TRBJ2-5 and V is TRBV6-6; D not certain. The V and J ends lost 2 bases and 5 bases respectively, with 9 bases between them. CDR1 is MNHNY and CDR2 is SVGAGI in the germline V gene (reference sequence). CDR3 length: 13 amino acids. In DNA, the CDR3 is TGTGCCAGCAGTTACGCCTTTCGGGAGACCCAGTACTTC. Translating gives CASSYAFRETQYF.

This clonotype was seen at least ten times. DNA for the CDR3: TGCGCCAGCAGCTTGGACTTTACTTACAATGAGCAGTTCTTC. It codes for CASSLDFTYNEQFF. This rearrangement joins TRBV5-1 to TRBJ2-1; D remains ambiguous. Germline CDR1 is SGHRS and CDR2 is YFSETQ. CDR3 size: 14 residues. V lost 0 bases and J 4 bases, leaving 8 bases between the germline ends.